One and the same sample provided the 25 T cell receptor beta chains below, sequenced in a study of siplizumab effects on memory and regulatory T cells. The data were produced by immunoSEQ multiplex PCR, yet TCRdb's version contains in-frame clones alone and is incomplete. The sample holds around 100,000 clones, 94% seen once. Source material: non-Treg CD4+ T cells sorted from blood. Receptor source: a human donor in good health.

The chain employs TRBV7-8 and TRBJ2-7; possible D gene TRBD2, 7 bases. Germline V CDR1 and CDR2: SGHVS, FQNEAQ. Trimming removed 1 base at V and 3 bases at J, with 22 bases between. This CDR3 has 18 residues. The DNA of the CDR3 is TGTGCCAGCAGCTTAGTTTTAGGGGGGACTACTACCCTCTACGAGCAGTACTTC. Translated, it gives CASSLVLGGTTTLYEQYF.

The chain couples TRBV4-1 to TRBJ2-7; TRBD2 agrees at 12 bases. The CDR3 covers 17 residues. The V gene end was trimmed by 4 bases and the J gene end by 6 bases; junction bases not matched to a gene: 13. Per the germline V gene, CDR1 is MGHRA and CDR2 is YSYEKL. CDR3 in amino acids: CASSPRTLAGGMSEQYF. CDR3 sequence (DNA): TGCGCCAGCAGCCCCAGAACTCTAGCGGGAGGGATGTCCGAGCAGTACTTC.

As DNA, the CDR3 is TGCGCCAGCAGCCAAGCAGTAGGTATTGGGGGCGGAAGGAACACTGAAGCTTTCTTT. Translation gives CASSQAVGIGGGRNTEAFF. The chain employs TRBV4-1 and TRBJ1-1, with a possible D match to TRBD1 (6 bases). The CDR3 totals 19 residues. Germline CDR1 is MGHRA and CDR2 is YSYEKL. V shed 1 base and J shed 1 base, with 22 bases lying between them.

The chain couples TRBV28 to TRBJ1-2, with 9 positions matching TRBD1. The CDR3 is 13 residues long. Germline lookup yields CDR1 MDHEN and CDR2 SYDVKM. The ends lost 4 bases at V and 5 bases at J; junction bases unmatched: 2. Here the CDR3 DNA reads TGTGCCAGCAGTTGGGACAGGGATTATGGCTACACCTTC. It yields the protein CASSWDRDYGYTF.

This chain links TRBV5-6 with TRBJ2-7; D call uncertain. The CDR3 is 13 amino acids. V was clipped by 0 bases and J by 6 bases, with 10 bases between them. In germline, CDR1 is SGHDT, CDR2 YYEEEE. CDR3 region: CASSLETVGEQYF. For the CDR3, the DNA is TGTGCCAGCAGCTTGGAAACCGTAGGCGAGCAGTACTTC.

Concerning this clone: A read error may produce the germline difference seen at one junction end. The chain combines TRBV7-8 with TRBJ1-1, with 7 bases that match TRBD1. The CDR3 has 12 residues. Germline CDR1 is SGHVS and CDR2 is FQNEAQ. CDR3 sequence: CGSSGGRDEAFF. In DNA form, the CDR3 reads TGCGGCTCGTCAGGGGGGAGGGATGAAGCTTTCTTT.

This chain joins TRBV10-3 and TRBJ1-1; possibly TRBD1 for D (5 bases). Trimming took 11 bases from V and 0 from J, leaving 22 bases between them. CDR1 and CDR2 from the germline V gene are ENHRY and SYGVKD. This CDR3 has 16 residues. This chain's CDR3 is CAASSGPTSMNTEAFF. The CDR3 DNA is TGTGCCGCCTCCTCGGGACCTACTTCTATGAACACTGAAGCTTTCTTT.

The chain carries TRBV6-1 and TRBJ2-7; D ambiguous. CDR1 MNHNS and CDR2 SASEGT come from the germline V gene. With 7 bases removed from V and 0 bases from J, the gap between germline ends came to 13 bases. The CDR3 extends over 14 amino acids. The CDR3 sequence is CASIGMWGSYEQYF. The DNA for the CDR3 is TGTGCCAGCATAGGGATGTGGGGCTCCTACGAGCAGTACTTC.

The chain links TRBV4-2 to TRBJ2-5, with 12 bases identical to TRBD2. The CDR3 spans 17 residues. V shed 0 bases, J shed 5 bases, and the junction held 7 bases outside the gene matches. The V gene's germline CDR1 is LGHNA and CDR2 YNFKEQ. The DNA of the CDR3 is TGTGCCAGCAGCCAAGAGCTAGCGGGAGGGCCCATGGAGACCCAGTACTTC. Amino acids: CASSQELAGGPMETQYF.

The chain is built from TRBV2 and TRBJ2-7; the D gene is possibly TRBD1 (5 bases). This CDR3 is built from 12 residues. CDR1 and CDR2 (germline): SNHLY, FYNNEI. V was trimmed by 7 bases and J by 7 bases, leaving 14 bases between them. The DNA for the CDR3 is TGTGCCAGCAAAGGGGCAGCCACTGAGCAGTACTTC. It translates to CASKGAATEQYF.

V gene TRBV11-3 combines with J gene TRBJ2-1; D may be TRBD2 (6 bases). Trimming pared 1 base from V and 0 bases from J, leaving 13 bases between. CDR1 and CDR2 from the germline V gene are SGHNT and YENEEA. CDR3 length: 17 residues. The CDR3 loop is CASSLVGSGLSYNEQFF. As DNA, the CDR3 is TGTGCCAGCAGCTTAGTAGGCAGCGGGCTCTCCTACAATGAGCAGTTCTTC.

The gene calls are TRBV5-4 and TRBJ1-1; no clear D gene. The CDR3 loop spans 14 amino acids. The V gene lost 0 bases and the J gene lost 2 bases, with 8 bases spanning the gap. Germline V lookup: CDR1 SGHNT, CDR2 YYREEE (reference sequence). The CDR3 DNA sequence: TGTGCCAGCAGCTTGGATCGGGGAAACACTGAAGCTTTCTTT. Translation gives CASSLDRGNTEAFF.

This chain connects TRBV5-1 to TRBJ1-4, with D unclear. V was pared by 0 bases and J by 0 bases, with 6 bases between. The CDR3 is 15 amino acids. Germline CDR1 and CDR2: SGHRS and YFSETQ. This CDR3 reads CASSLGRATNEKLFF. The CDR3, as DNA: TGCGCCAGCAGCTTGGGGCGGGCAACTAATGAAAAACTGTTTTTT.

This clone was seen a single time. The chain has TRBV2 and TRBJ2-5; TRBD2 agrees at 9 bases. The J call may be incorrect, as the DNA end agrees better with TRBJ2-7. The CDR3 runs 12 residues. Germline V gene sequence: CDR1 SNHLY, CDR2 FYNNEI. The CDR3 coding sequence is TGTGCCAGCAGCCTAGCGGGGTACGAGCAGTACTTC. Its translation: CASSLAGYEQYF.

The J gene is TRBJ2-3, the V gene TRBV11-1, with 8 bases aligning to TRBD2. The CDR3 contains 15 residues. V dropped 3 bases and J dropped 1; count of bases not matched to a gene: 3. CDR1 and CDR2 from the germline V gene are SGHAT and FQDESV (reference sequence). CDR3 in DNA: TGTGCCAGCAGCTTCCATAGCGGGGGCACAGATACGCAGTATTTT. As protein: CASSFHSGGTDTQYF. Using reference TRBV11-1 and TRBJ2-3 for the parts outside the CDR3, the full variable domain is EAEVAQSPRYKITEKSQAVAFWCDPISGHATLYWYRQILGQGPELLVQFQDESVVDDSQLPKDRFSAERLKGVDSTLKIQPAELGDSAMYLCASSFHSGGTDTQYFGPGTRLTVL.

This chain joins TRBV5-4 and TRBJ2-3; 9 bases fit TRBD1. V lost 4 bases and J lost 3; bases outside the gene matches: 3. CDR3 size: 14 residues. Germline lookup yields CDR1 SGHNT and CDR2 YYREEE (reference sequence). CDR3 residues: CASSRTGETDTQYF. CDR3 nucleotide sequence: TGTGCCAGCAGCCGGACAGGGGAGACAGATACGCAGTATTTT.

The chain uses TRBV11-3 and TRBJ2-1; 9 positions agree with TRBD1. Germline assignment: CDR1 SGHNT and CDR2 YENEEA. The CDR3 runs to 15 residues. Trimming took 3 bases from V and 3 from J; bases not matched to a gene: 3. The CDR3 is CASSLGQGSYNEQFF. CDR3 coding DNA: TGTGCCAGCAGCTTGGGACAGGGAAGCTACAATGAGCAGTTCTTC.

The chain combines TRBV6-1 with TRBJ2-1; 11 positions agree with TRBD2. CDR1 is MNHNS, CDR2 SASEGT, per germline. The ends lost 4 bases at V and 3 bases at J; junction bases unmatched: 11. This CDR3 spans 18 amino acids. The CDR3 DNA reads TGTGCCAGCAGTGGCGCATCACTAGCGGGAGTTCACTACAATGAGCAGTTCTTC. It encodes CASSGASLAGVHYNEQFF.

This clone was seen a single time. The chain joins TRBV5-1 to TRBJ2-7, with D unresolved. Trimming took 3 bases from V and 3 from J, leaving 16 bases between them. CDR3 size: 15 residues. Germline CDR1 SGHRS, CDR2 YFSETQ. The CDR3 protein is CASSSHYERVYEQYF. CDR3 nucleotide sequence: TGCGCCAGCAGCTCCCACTACGAACGGGTCTACGAGCAGTACTTC.

The chain has TRBV18 and TRBJ1-4, with D hard to call. The germline V and J ends were trimmed by 3 bases and 9 bases, with 8 bases remaining between them. The CDR3 has 12 residues. From germline, CDR1 is KGHSH and CDR2 LQKENI. DNA of the CDR3: TGTGCCAGCTCACCGGGTTCGAAAAAACTGTTTTTT. It encodes CASSPGSKKLFF.

The V and J genes are TRBV5-1 and TRBJ2-1; the match to TRBD2 covers 13 bases. The germline V gene encodes CDR1 SGHRS and CDR2 YFSETQ. The CDR3 sequence is 17 residues long. With 4 bases clipped from V and 8 bases from J, the junction kept 12 bases outside the gene matches. CDR3 amino acids: CASSRDRTSGRGHEQFF. The CDR3 DNA reads as TGCGCCAGCAGCCGGGACAGGACTAGCGGGAGAGGCCATGAGCAGTTCTTC.

The J gene is TRBJ2-1, the V gene TRBV7-8, with TRBD2 matching over 10 bases. The CDR3 loop spans 16 amino acids. CDR1 and CDR2 (germline): SGHVS, FQNEAQ. Germline trimming cut 1 base from V and 8 bases from J; bases unmatched to any gene: 8. CDR3: CASSLGPAGGFDEQFF. CDR3 bases: TGTGCCAGCAGCTTAGGGCCAGCGGGAGGGTTTGATGAGCAGTTCTTC.

The V gene is TRBV7-9, the J gene TRBJ1-1, with 8 nucleotides matching TRBD1. CDR3 size: 16 residues. CDR1 SEHNR and CDR2 FQNEAQ come from the germline V gene (reference sequence). Trimming took 4 bases from V and 1 from J; bases not matched to a gene: 8. The CDR3 reads CASSYMPGTGNTEAFF. The CDR3 DNA sequence: TGTGCCAGCAGCTATATGCCCGGGACAGGGAACACTGAAGCTTTCTTT. Variable domain in full (rest from reference TRBV7-9 and TRBJ1-1): DTGVSQNPRHKITKRGQNVTFRCDPISEHNRLYWYRQTLGQGPEFLTYFQNEAQLEKSRLLSDRFSAERPKGSFSTLEIQRTEQGDSAMYLCASSYMPGTGNTEAFFGQGTRLTVV.

This clone came up once. This chain links TRBV7-2 with TRBJ2-2; 9 bases line up with TRBD2. V gave up 3 bases and J gave up 4 bases; unmatched junction bases: 12. The CDR3 is 18 residues long. Germline CDR1 is SGHTA and CDR2 is FQGNSA. The CDR3 loop reads CASSLQAGGPSGTGELFF. The CDR3, as DNA: TGTGCCAGCAGCTTGCAGGCGGGAGGGCCCTCTGGCACCGGGGAGCTGTTTTTT. The complete variable domain, with remaining parts taken from reference TRBV7-2 and TRBJ2-2, reads GAGVSQSPSNKVTEKGKDVELRCDPISGHTALYWYRQSLGQGLEFLIYFQGNSAPDKSGLPSDRFSAERTGGSVSTLTIQRTQQEDSAVYLCASSLQAGGPSGTGELFFGEGSRLTVL.

The DNA of the CDR3 is TGTGCCAGCAGTTTTGGGCAGGAGAGCGAGCAGTACTTC. It is translated as CASSFGQESEQYF. The chain employs TRBV28 and TRBJ2-7, with unresolved D. The CDR3 is 13 residues long. V was clipped by 3 bases and J by 6 bases, with 12 bases between them. Germline V lookup: CDR1 MDHEN, CDR2 SYDVKM.